The 27 T cell receptor beta chains below were found in one sample sequenced in a study of blood T cell repertoires in COVID-19. The table came from immunoSEQ multiplex PCR; TCRdb's copy has only in-frame clones and leaves some out. The sample gives around 480,000 clones, approximately 90% of which show up once; around 12% is in the top ten. Sequences were obtained from peripheral blood. The receptors stem from a woman between 45 and 65 years old with COVID-19, enrolled during active disease.

With regard to this clone: Given a much more abundant clone one base away, this may be a read error. The chain carries TRBV6-5 and TRBJ2-3; tentatively, D is TRBD2 (7 bases). The V end was cut by 7 bases, the J end by 7 bases, with 21 bases between. Germline V gene lookup returns CDR1 MNHEY and CDR2 SVGAGI. This CDR3 contains 15 residues. Here the CDR3 DNA reads TGTGCCAGCATTTGGGGGGAGGGGGGGAGATATACGCAGTATTTT. Translated: CASIWGEGGRYTQYF.

The CDR3 nucleotides are TGTGCCAGCATGAGAGGTGTAACTAGCACAGATACGCAGTATTTT. Translated: CASMRGVTSTDTQYF. V gene TRBV27 combines with J gene TRBJ2-3; D unresolved. The CDR3 is made up of 15 amino acids. V dropped 7 bases and J dropped 0 bases, with 14 bases sitting between them. Germline V CDR1 and CDR2: MNHEY, SMNVEV (reference sequence).

This clone has only one observation. The CDR3 spells CASSQCPRDSKETQYF. Written as DNA, the CDR3 is TGCGCCAGCAGTCAATGCCCCCGGGACAGTAAAGAGACCCAGTACTTC. The chain couples TRBV23-1 to TRBJ2-5; 7 nucleotides line up with TRBD1. TRBV23-1 is classed as an ORF, of uncertain function. The junction had 8 bases not matched to a gene; V was cut back by 1 base and J by 3 bases. This CDR3 is 16 amino acids long.

This chain links TRBV6-5 with TRBJ2-3, with 12 nucleotides matching TRBD2. CDR1 and CDR2 from the germline V gene are MNHEY and SVGAGI. With V trimmed by 5 bases and J by 7 bases, 4 bases remained unmatched. This CDR3 is built from 14 residues. CDR3 in DNA: TGTGCCAGCAGTCCTAGCGGGGGGGTTCATACGCAGTATTTT. Translated: CASSPSGGVHTQYF.

The rearrangement uses TRBV2 and TRBJ2-7; unclear D gene. The germline gives CDR1 SNHLY, CDR2 FYNNEI. V was trimmed by 5 bases and J by 6 bases, leaving 11 bases between them. The CDR3 loop spans 12 amino acids. The CDR3 loop is CASSPPVAEQYF. The CDR3 region has the DNA TGTGCCAGCAGTCCCCCGGTAGCCGAGCAGTACTTC.

The V gene is TRBV19, the J gene TRBJ1-3; possible D gene TRBD1, 5 bases. CDR3 length: 16 amino acids. Germline V CDR1 and CDR2: LNHDA, SQIVND (reference sequence). Trimming removed 3 bases from V and 0 bases from J, with 12 bases in between. The CDR3 sequence: CASSIRQTPSGNTIYF. The CDR3 DNA reads as TGTGCCAGTAGTATCAGACAGACCCCCTCTGGAAACACCATATATTTT.

This rearrangement joins TRBV30 to TRBJ2-1; no clear D gene. CDR1 is GTSNPN and CDR2 is SVGIG in the germline V gene (reference sequence). The V gene lost 2 bases and the J gene lost 6 bases, with 11 bases spanning the gap. The CDR3 runs to 13 residues. As DNA, the CDR3 is TGTGCCTGGAGTACTCCCCCCGGCAATGAGCAGTTCTTC. It codes for CAWSTPPGNEQFF. Drawing the rest from reference TRBV30 and TRBJ2-1, the complete variable domain is SQTIHQWPATLVQPVGSPLSLECTVEGTSNPNLYWYRQAAGRGLQLLFYSVGIGQISSEVPQNLSASRPQDRQFILSSKKLLLSDSGFYLCAWSTPPGNEQFFGPGTRLTVL.

V usage is TRBV30 and J usage is TRBJ2-2; 9 nucleotides agree with TRBD2. CDR3 length equals 16 residues. Germline loops: CDR1 GTSNPN, CDR2 SVGIG (reference sequence). V gave up 8 bases and J gave up 5 bases; unmatched junction bases: 15. CDR3 sequence reads: CALTNTWRGGTGELFF. Here the CDR3 DNA reads TGTGCCCTCACCAATACCTGGCGGGGGGGAACCGGGGAGCTGTTTTTT.

The rearrangement joins TRBV29-1 to TRBJ1-1; D unclear. Trimming took 3 bases from V and 8 from J, leaving 10 bases between them. From germline, CDR1 is SQVTM and CDR2 ANQGSEA. CDR3 size: 11 residues. The CDR3 reads CSVEKLNEAFF. CDR3 nucleotides: TGCAGCGTTGAGAAGCTGAACGAAGCTTTCTTT.

This clone was detected only once. The chain combines TRBV7-9 with TRBJ1-2, with 10 nucleotides matching TRBD1. The CDR3 consists of 15 residues. Losses at the gene ends were 5 bases for V and 2 bases for J; bases not matched to a gene: 5. The germline V gene has CDR1 SEHNR and CDR2 FQNEAQ (reference sequence). CDR3 region: CASSPPGQGNYGYTF. CDR3 sequence (DNA): TGTGCCAGCAGCCCCCCGGGACAGGGGAACTATGGCTACACCTTC. The full variable domain, with the rest looked up from reference TRBV7-9 and TRBJ1-2, is DTGVSQNPRHKITKRGQNVTFRCDPISEHNRLYWYRQTLGQGPEFLTYFQNEAQLEKSRLLSDRFSAERPKGSFSTLEIQRTEQGDSAMYLCASSPPGQGNYGYTFGSGTRLTVV.

The rearrangement joins TRBV6-2 or TRBV6-3 to TRBJ1-5; possibly TRBD1 for D (6 bases). From germline, CDR1 is MNHEY and CDR2 SVGEGT. V lost 2 bases and J 0 bases, leaving 14 bases between the germline ends. There are 17 residues in the CDR3. The CDR3 region is CASSYKGGYNSNQPQHF. In nucleotides, the CDR3 is TGTGCCAGCAGTTACAAAGGGGGTTATAATAGCAATCAGCCCCAGCATTTT.

The chain joins TRBV7-6 to TRBJ2-3, with TRBD2 matching over 10 bases. Germline V gene sequence: CDR1 SGHVS, CDR2 FNYEAQ. CDR3 length equals 16 residues. The J segment lost 8 bases and the V segment lost 5 bases, leaving 13 bases of the junction unmatched. The CDR3 nucleotides are TGTGCCAGCAGCCTAACCGGGACTAGCGCCCCCGGTACGCAGTATTTT. It encodes CASSLTGTSAPGTQYF.

The chain recombines TRBV27 with TRBJ2-1, with TRBD2 matching over 7 bases. CDR1 is MNHEY, CDR2 SMNVEV, per germline (reference sequence). The CDR3 totals 16 residues. The junction had 5 bases not matched to a gene; V was cut back by 3 bases and J by 0 bases. For the CDR3, the DNA is TGTGCCAGCAGTTTTCCGGGAGGAAGCTCCTACAATGAGCAGTTCTTC. It codes for CASSFPGGSSYNEQFF.

This clone came up a few times. The V gene is TRBV30, the J gene TRBJ2-3; 16 positions match TRBD2. With V trimmed by 3 bases and J by 8 bases, 14 bases remained unmatched. Germline-derived CDR1 and CDR2 are GTSNPN and SVGIG (reference sequence). There are 18 residues in the CDR3. The CDR3 reads CAWSVNEGLAGGPGTQYF. The CDR3 DNA sequence: TGTGCCTGGAGCGTAAACGAGGGACTAGCGGGGGGGCCCGGTACGCAGTATTTT.

This clone came up once. V and J are TRBV5-4 and TRBJ1-6; D gene ambiguous. CDR3 length equals 14 residues. The germline V gene encodes CDR1 SGHNT and CDR2 YYREEE (reference sequence). The V and J ends lost 1 base and 9 bases respectively, with 11 bases between them. The chain's CDR3 is CASSLRGSSSPLHF. CDR3 DNA sequence: TGTGCCAGCAGCTTGCGAGGGAGCTCTTCACCCCTCCACTTT.

The J gene is TRBJ1-2, the V gene TRBV2, with D uncertain. The CDR3 loop spans 16 amino acids. The V gene lost 7 bases and the J gene lost 0 bases, with 18 bases spanning the gap. CDR1 SNHLY and CDR2 FYNNEI come from the germline V gene. The CDR3 region is CASKNPTSISNYGYTF. CDR3 DNA sequence: TGTGCCAGCAAGAACCCCACATCGATTTCTAACTATGGCTACACCTTC. Looking up the rest from reference TRBV2 and TRBJ1-2 gives the full variable domain: EPEVTQTPSHQVTQMGQEVILRCVPISNHLYFYWYRQILGQKVEFLVSFYNNEISEKSEIFDDQFSVERPDGSNFTLKIRSTKLEDSAMYFCASKNPTSISNYGYTFGSGTRLTVV.

This clone has just a few counts. The V gene is TRBV14, the J gene TRBJ1-3; unclear D gene. Trimming cost V 4 bases and J 4 bases, with 14 bases left between them. Germline V gene lookup returns CDR1 SGHDN and CDR2 FVKESK. This CDR3 is 15 amino acids long. The CDR3 nucleotides are TGTGCCAGCAGCCTACGAGGGAATCTCGGAAACACCATATATTTT. This gives the protein CASSLRGNLGNTIYF.

The rearrangement uses TRBV12-5 and TRBJ2-7; 7 bases match TRBD1. The CDR3 runs to 13 residues. CDR1 and CDR2 (germline): LGHNT, FRNRAP. Unmatched junction bases numbered 6, after V lost 3 bases and J lost 7 bases. CDR3 DNA sequence: TGTGCTAGTGGTTTTGAGGGGGCGCAAGAGCAGTACTTC. Encoded protein: CASGFEGAQEQYF.

V and J are TRBV9 and TRBJ2-1; D is perhaps TRBD1 (5 bases). The CDR3 has 15 amino acids. Germline CDR1 is SGDLS and CDR2 is YYNGEE. Trimming cost V 0 bases and J 6 bases, with 13 bases left between them. CDR3 sequence reads: CASSVATGDSNEQFF. For the CDR3, the DNA is TGTGCCAGCAGCGTAGCTACGGGTGACAGCAATGAGCAGTTCTTC.

The J gene is TRBJ1-3, the V gene TRBV5-1; D may be TRBD1 (5 bases). Trimming left V 4 bases short and J 0 bases short, with 8 bases between. Germline V CDR1 and CDR2: SGHRS, YFSETQ. This CDR3 is built from 14 residues. The CDR3 protein is CASSTTVSGNTIYF. CDR3 nucleotides: TGCGCCAGCAGCACGACAGTCTCTGGAAACACCATATATTTT.

The gene calls are TRBV30 and TRBJ1-1, with a tentative D call TRBD1 (6 bases). This CDR3 contains 12 residues. Trimming pared 3 bases from V and 8 bases from J, leaving 13 bases between. Germline V gene sequence: CDR1 GTSNPN, CDR2 SVGIG (reference sequence). CDR3 loop: CAWSRATGEAFF. For the CDR3, the DNA is TGTGCCTGGAGCAGAGCGACAGGAGAAGCTTTCTTT.

V is TRBV6-5 and J is TRBJ1-1; TRBD1 might be the D (6 bases). Germline V CDR1 and CDR2: MNHEY, SVGAGI. V lost 6 bases, J lost 6 bases, and 11 bases lay in between. The CDR3 totals 12 residues. The CDR3 sequence is CASRGGLSEAFF. CDR3 bases: TGTGCCAGCAGAGGGGGTCTTTCTGAAGCTTTCTTT.

The chain joins TRBV28 to TRBJ1-6; the match to TRBD1 covers 7 bases. J lost 6 bases, V lost 7 bases, and 9 bases had no gene match. This CDR3 comprises 15 residues. In germline, CDR1 is MDHEN, CDR2 SYDVKM. The CDR3 loop reads CASTFTGDGNSPLHF. CDR3 DNA sequence: TGTGCCAGCACCTTTACAGGGGACGGTAATTCACCCCTCCACTTT.

The sample holds many counts of this clone. This chain joins TRBV5-4 and TRBJ1-2; possible D gene TRBD1, 6 bases. V lost 4 bases, J lost 3 bases, and 19 bases lay in between. The CDR3 is 16 residues long. CDR1 is SGHNT and CDR2 is YYREEE in the germline V gene (reference sequence). CDR3 DNA sequence: TGTGCCAGCAGCCCGGGGGGGCGAGGTCTCGACTATGGCTACACCTTC. Its translation: CASSPGGRGLDYGYTF.

The gene calls are TRBV15 and TRBJ1-1; no firm D call. There are 14 residues in the CDR3. Trimming left V 1 base short and J 0 bases short, with 6 bases between. The V gene's germline CDR1 is LNHNV and CDR2 YYDKDF (reference sequence). DNA of the CDR3: TGTGCCACCAGCAGAGTCAGGATGAACACTGAAGCTTTCTTT. Protein: CATSRVRMNTEAFF.

The gene calls are TRBV18 and TRBJ1-3; perhaps TRBD1 as D (5 bases). Germline loops: CDR1 KGHSH, CDR2 LQKENI. CDR3 length equals 18 residues. Trimming pared 2 bases from V and 0 bases from J, leaving 17 bases between. The CDR3 reads CASSPRGKTPSSGNTIYF. As DNA, the CDR3 is TGTGCCAGCTCACCAAGGGGAAAGACCCCAAGCTCTGGAAACACCATATATTTT.

The chain links TRBV9 to TRBJ1-1, with 7 nucleotides matching TRBD1. The CDR3 runs 14 residues. J gave up 4 bases and V 3 bases, and 6 bases lay outside the gene matches. Germline V gene data show CDR1 as SGDLS and CDR2 as YYNGEE. CDR3 amino acids: CASSATGLPTEAFF. The CDR3 DNA reads TGTGCCAGCAGCGCGACAGGGTTGCCCACTGAAGCTTTCTTT.